The sequence of this T cell receptor beta chain was determined in a study of graft-versus-host responses after intestinal transplantation (dated by TCRdb to the early 2020s). With respect to the entire study: The transplants that recipients got were multivisceral, liver-intestinal, or isolated intestinal. All recipients received anti-thymocyte globulin induction followed by maintenance tacrolimus and steroids for three to four years. Graft-versus-host and host-versus-graft alloreactive T cell clones were tracked in the graft, circulation and bone marrow after intestinal transplantation using bulk TCR-beta CDR3 sequencing. Alloreactive clones were identified by sequencing pre-transplant mixed lymphocyte reaction products and comparing them with unstimulated pre-transplant donor and recipient T cells. The cohort enrolled 24 intestinal transplant recipients, one of whom was a retransplant, and a few patients without pretransplant specimens were excluded. A peak of at least 4% donor T cells among recipient peripheral blood mononuclear cells was the definition used for donor T cell macrochimerism. Instead of going to the commercial service, samples from a few later patients were sequenced in-house on an Illumina MiSeq and processed with MiXCR. Study-wide conclusions, independent of this receptor: Patients with donor T cell macrochimerism had high GvH to HvG T cell clonal ratios in their allografts. GvH clones were detected in recipient bone marrow, and some of these GvH clones were observed earlier in ileal mucosa or blood, consistent with an intestinal mucosal origin. The relatively low number and heterogeneity of intestinal transplant patients limited the conclusions. Early after transplant, declines in HvG clones were associated with peak levels of circulating GvH clones.

As concerns this clone: Its antigen is not yet known. No base quality values were provided; no much bigger clone lies one nucleotide off.

Blood samples were collected up to 4 times in the first month after transplant and then at least monthly when available. Between the V and J ends, shortened by 0 bases and 1 base respectively, the junction contains 15 bases. The CDR3 contains 17 residues, cysteine and phenylalanine counted. CDR3 DNA is the only sequence kept; it has 51 bases, read in frame from the first base. The germline V gene (reference sequence) gives CDR1 as LNHNV and CDR2 as YYDKDF. Library creation used the immunoSEQ multiplex PCR assay. For most patients, high-throughput TCR-beta CDR3 sequencing of genomic DNA was performed by Adaptive Biotechnologies. The authors' pipeline ran thus. Adaptive's ImmunoSEQ software supplied the TCR sequencing data for 18 patients, while MiXCR and VDJtools were used to process a few other patients. CDR3 nucleotide sequences shared by donor and recipient were removed because the origin of these sequences could not be assigned. At least 2-fold expansion over unstimulated cells and a minimum CFSE-low frequency of 0.002% (template counts) or 0.001% (read counts) were required for clones to be classified as alloreactive. Clones detected in sequenced pre-transplant spleen, lymph node, or MLR CFSE-low populations of the donor or recipient were defined as mappable. The cumulative frequency of alloreactive clones was calculated as a percentage of all sequences, weighted by copy number. The table comes from immuneACCESS by way of TCRdb, which keeps in-frame sequences with V and J called. Part of the clones is missing from these tables; in studies checked, under half for an unresolved V gene and the rest for unknown reasons. Clone size and the V and J calls come from that table; the DNA yielded D and trimming. In all, the sample holds tens of thousands of clones, and roughly 90% of those were seen once. Around 0.69% of the sample belongs to the ten largest clones.

This clonotype was sampled from a human patient who received an intestinal transplant, so some T cells may come from the graft donor. This specimen was PBMCs, taken 98 days after intestinal transplantation. The chain joins TRBV15 to TRBJ2-5; the best D guess is TRBD2, with 6 bases matching. Here the CDR3 is given as CATSREGTPGPQETQYF. The nucleotide sequence reads TGTGCCACCAGCAGAGAAGGGACTCCGGGGCCCCAAGAGACCCAGTACTTC.